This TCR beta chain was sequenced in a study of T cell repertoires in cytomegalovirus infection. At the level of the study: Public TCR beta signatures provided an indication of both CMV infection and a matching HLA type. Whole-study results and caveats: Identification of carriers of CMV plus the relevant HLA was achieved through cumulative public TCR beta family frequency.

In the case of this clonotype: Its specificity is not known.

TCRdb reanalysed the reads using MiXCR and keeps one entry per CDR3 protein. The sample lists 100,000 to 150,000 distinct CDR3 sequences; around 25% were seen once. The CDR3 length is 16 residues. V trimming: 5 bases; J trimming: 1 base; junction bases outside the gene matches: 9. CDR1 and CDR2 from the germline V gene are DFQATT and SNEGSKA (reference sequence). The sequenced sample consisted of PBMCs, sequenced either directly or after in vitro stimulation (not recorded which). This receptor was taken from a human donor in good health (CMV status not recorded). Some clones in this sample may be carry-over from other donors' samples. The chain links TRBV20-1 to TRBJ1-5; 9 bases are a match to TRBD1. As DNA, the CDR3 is TGCAGTGCTGTCTCACAGGGGGCGAGGAGCAATCAGCCCCAGCATTTT. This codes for CSAVSQGARSNQPQHF.